Listed below are T cell receptor beta chains from one sample, sequenced in a study of T-cell memory formation after mild COVID-19. TCRdb analysed the 5' RACE reads with MiXCR anew, one entry per CDR3 protein. The sample holds around 110,000 distinct CDR3 sequences, approximately 15% seen once. The sequenced material came from PBMCs or a T cell subset sorted from them (not recorded which). The receptor source for this set is an adult woman who had mild COVID-19 (a few samples of this study predate the infection). Cell type and time point are not known. Both conserved end residues are part of each CDR3. The D gene is left open where the match is weak. Clone size, where shown, is once, few, many, or a class for clones that have expanded.

d_call	cdr3_length	v_call	j_call	clone_size	cdr3_nt	cdr3_aa
-	13	TRBV30	TRBJ2-5	-	TGTGCCTGGAGTGGGACACGGAAAGAGACCCAGTACTTC	CAWSGTRKETQYF
TRBD2	14	TRBV5-1	TRBJ2-5	-	TGCGCCAGCGGCGGACTAGCGGAACAAGAGACCCAGTACTTC	CASGGLAEQETQYF
TRBD1	17	TRBV7-8	TRBJ2-1	-	TGTGCCAGCAGCTTAGCGCTGTGGACAGGGCCTTACAATGAGCAGTTCTTC	CASSLALWTGPYNEQFF
TRBD1	15	TRBV6-5	TRBJ1-2	-	TGTGCCAGCAGTTACTCGGGGACAGGTTACTATGGCTACACCTTC	CASSYSGTGYYGYTF
TRBD2	16	TRBV11-2	TRBJ2-5	few	TGTGCCAGCAGCCCCCGGACTAGCGGCGGGGAGGAGACCCAGTACTTC	CASSPRTSGGEETQYF
TRBD1	14	TRBV6-5	TRBJ2-7	-	TGTGCCAGCAGTCCGGGACAGGGAATGTACGAGCAGTACTTC	CASSPGQGMYEQYF
-	16	TRBV18	TRBJ2-3	-	TGTGCCAGCTCACCAGGAACGGGAGTGGGGACAGATACGCAGTATTTT	CASSPGTGVGTDTQYF
-	12	TRBV29-1	TRBJ2-2	few	TGCAGCGGGTGGAGCGACACCGGGGAGCTGTTTTTT	CSGWSDTGELFF
TRBD1	15	TRBV5-6	TRBJ1-2	few	TGTGCCAGCAGCCCGGGACAGGGGCCGGCGCCCGGCTACACCTTC	CASSPGQGPAPGYTF
-	14	TRBV12-3/TRBV12-4	TRBJ2-6	few	TGTGCCAGTGAAAACAGCTCTGGGGCCAACGTCCTGACTTTC	CASENSSGANVLTF
TRBD2	16	TRBV5-1	TRBJ2-7	-	TGCGCCAGCAGCTTGTTTAACGGCGGGAGTGTAAACGAGCAGTACTTC	CASSLFNGGSVNEQYF
-	17	TRBV25-1	TRBJ2-2	few	TGTGCCAGCAGTGAATATGGAGGTACAGGGTACCCCGGGGAGCTGTTTTTT	CASSEYGGTGYPGELFF
-	11	TRBV5-1	TRBJ2-7	few	TGCGCCAGCAGCGAATCCTACGAGCAGTACTTC	CASSESYEQYF
TRBD1	14	TRBV12-3/TRBV12-4	TRBJ1-1	many	TGTGCCAGCAGCGACAGGGGCGCTAGCACTGAAGCTTTCTTT	CASSDRGASTEAFF
-	13	TRBV4-1	TRBJ2-7	-	TGCGCCAGCAGCCAGACGCAGAACTACGAGCAGTACTTC	CASSQTQNYEQYF
-	16	TRBV12-5	TRBJ1-1	-	TGTGCTAGTGGTCCATGGACGGGGCCCATGAACACTGAAGCTTTCTTT	CASGPWTGPMNTEAFF
TRBD2	15	TRBV10-3	TRBJ2-3	few	TGTGCCATCAGTGAGATGGGGGACTACACAGATACGCAGTATTTT	CAISEMGDYTDTQYF